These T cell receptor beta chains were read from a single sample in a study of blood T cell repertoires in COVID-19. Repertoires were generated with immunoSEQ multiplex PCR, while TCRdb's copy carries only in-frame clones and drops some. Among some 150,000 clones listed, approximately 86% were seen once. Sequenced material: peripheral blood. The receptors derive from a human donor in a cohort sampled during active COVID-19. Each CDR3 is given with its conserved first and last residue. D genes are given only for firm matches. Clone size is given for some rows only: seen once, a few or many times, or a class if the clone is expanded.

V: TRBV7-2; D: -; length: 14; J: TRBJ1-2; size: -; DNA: TGTGCCAGCAGCTTAGCGCACCAGGGAAAAGGCTACACCTTC; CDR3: CASSLAHQGKGYTF
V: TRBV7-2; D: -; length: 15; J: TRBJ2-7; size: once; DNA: TGTGCCAGCAGCTACGGATCCAGGGTTAGCTACGAGCAGTACTTC; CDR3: CASSYGSRVSYEQYF
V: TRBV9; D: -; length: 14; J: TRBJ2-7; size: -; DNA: TGTGCCAGCAGCGTCCAGGGTGGGAACTACGAGCAGTACTTC; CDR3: CASSVQGGNYEQYF
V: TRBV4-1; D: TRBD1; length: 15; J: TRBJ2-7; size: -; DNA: TGCGCCAGCAGCCAAGATAGGGGGCGCGGGTACGAGCAGTACTTC; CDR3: CASSQDRGRGYEQYF
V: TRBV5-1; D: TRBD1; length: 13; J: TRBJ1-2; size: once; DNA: TGCGCCAGCAGCTTGGACGGACAGGGAGGCTACACCTTC; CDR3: CASSLDGQGGYTF
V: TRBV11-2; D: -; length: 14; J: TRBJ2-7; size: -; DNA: TGTGCCAGCAGCTTAGATCGATTGAGAGGGGAGCAGTACTTC; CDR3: CASSLDRLRGEQYF
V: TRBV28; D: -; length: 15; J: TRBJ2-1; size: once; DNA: TGTGCCAGCAGTTTAGATCTAGTTGGAAACAATGAGCAGTTCTTC; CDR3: CASSLDLVGNNEQFF
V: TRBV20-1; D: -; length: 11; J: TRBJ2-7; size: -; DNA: TGCAGTGCTTCGACAAGCTACGAGCAGTACTTC; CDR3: CSASTSYEQYF
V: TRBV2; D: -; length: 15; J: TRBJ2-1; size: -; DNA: TGTGCCAGCAGTGGGGGCGGTGCGTCCTACAATGAGCAGTTCTTC; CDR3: CASSGGGASYNEQFF
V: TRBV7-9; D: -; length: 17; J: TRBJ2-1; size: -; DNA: TGTGCCAGCAGCTTATATTACGGAGCTGACAGGCACAATGAGCAGTTCTTC; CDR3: CASSLYYGADRHNEQFF
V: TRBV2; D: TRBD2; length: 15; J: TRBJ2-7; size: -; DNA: TGTGCCAGCAGTGAAGCGACTAGCGGGGAATACGAGCAGTACTTC; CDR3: CASSEATSGEYEQYF
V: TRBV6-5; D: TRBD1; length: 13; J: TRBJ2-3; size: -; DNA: TGTGCCAGCATCGCACAGGGGACAGATACGCAGTATTTT; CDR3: CASIAQGTDTQYF
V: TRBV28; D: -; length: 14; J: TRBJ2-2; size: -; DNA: TGTGCCAGCAGTTTTTTGGGGGGGCTCCGGGAGCTGTTTTTT; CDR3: CASSFLGGLRELFF
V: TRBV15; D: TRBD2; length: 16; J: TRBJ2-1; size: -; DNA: TGTGCCACCAGCAGAGATGGGGGGACTAGGGGTGATGAGCAGTTCTTC; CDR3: CATSRDGGTRGDEQFF
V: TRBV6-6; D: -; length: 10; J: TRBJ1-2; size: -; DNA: TGTGCCAGCAGAAGCGATGGCTACACCTTC; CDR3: CASRSDGYTF
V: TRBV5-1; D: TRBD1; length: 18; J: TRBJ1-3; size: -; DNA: TGCGCCAGCAGCTACGGTGGTGCAGGGGGGAGCTCTGGAAACACCATATATTTT; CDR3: CASSYGGAGGSSGNTIYF
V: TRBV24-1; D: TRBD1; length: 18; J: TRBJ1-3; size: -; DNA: TGTGCCACCAGTGATTTGCTGGACAGGGGGCGGCTAAGAAACACCATATATTTT; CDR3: CATSDLLDRGRLRNTIYF
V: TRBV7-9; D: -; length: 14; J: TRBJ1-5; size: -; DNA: TGTGCCAGCGGCGAGGGTAATAACAATCAGCCCCAGCATTTT; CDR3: CASGEGNNNQPQHF
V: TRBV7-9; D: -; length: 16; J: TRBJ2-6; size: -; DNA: TGTGCCAGCAGCTTACGGGGTTGGTCTGGGGCCAACGTCCTGACTTTC; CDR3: CASSLRGWSGANVLTF
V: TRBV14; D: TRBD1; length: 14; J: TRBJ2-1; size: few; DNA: TGTGCCAGCAGTCGGACAGGTCACTACAATGAGCAGTTCTTC; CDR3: CASSRTGHYNEQFF
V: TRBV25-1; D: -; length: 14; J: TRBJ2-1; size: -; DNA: TGTGCCAGCAGTGGGACAGCCGTATACAATGAGCAGTTCTTC; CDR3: CASSGTAVYNEQFF
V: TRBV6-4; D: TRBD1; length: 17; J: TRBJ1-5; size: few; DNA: TGTGCCAGCACCAAGGGACAGGGGTTGATTAGCAATCAGCCCCAGCATTTT; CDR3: CASTKGQGLISNQPQHF
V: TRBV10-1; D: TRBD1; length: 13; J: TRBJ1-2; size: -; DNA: TGCGCCAGCAGCGCGGACAGGGGGATCGGCTACACCTTC; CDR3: CASSADRGIGYTF
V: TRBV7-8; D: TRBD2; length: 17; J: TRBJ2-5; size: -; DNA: TGTGCCAGCAGCTTGGGACTAGCGGGAGTAGGAGCGGAGACCCAGTACTTC; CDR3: CASSLGLAGVGAETQYF
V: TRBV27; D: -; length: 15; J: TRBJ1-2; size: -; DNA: TGTGCCAGCAGTTTATCCTCGGGGATTCCAGGTGGCTACACCTTC; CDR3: CASSLSSGIPGGYTF
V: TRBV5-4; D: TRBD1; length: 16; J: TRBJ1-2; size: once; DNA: TGTGCCAGCAGCTTGGACGGACAGGGGGCTTACTATGGCTACACCTTC; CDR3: CASSLDGQGAYYGYTF
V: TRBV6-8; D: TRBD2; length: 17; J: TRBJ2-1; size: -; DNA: TGTGCCAGCAGTTTGAGACTCAGCGGGAGGGCCTACAATGAGCAGTTCTTC; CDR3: CASSLRLSGRAYNEQFF
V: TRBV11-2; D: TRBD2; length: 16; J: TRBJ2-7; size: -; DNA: TGTGCCAGCAGGGGGTCAAGCGGGGGCGCCTCCTACGAGCAGTACTTC; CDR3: CASRGSSGGASYEQYF
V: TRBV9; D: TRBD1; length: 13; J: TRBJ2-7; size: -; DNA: TGTGCCAGCAGCCTAGGGACAGCCTACGAGCAGTACTTC; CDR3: CASSLGTAYEQYF
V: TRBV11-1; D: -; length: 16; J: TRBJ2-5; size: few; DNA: TGTGCCAGCAGCTTAGGGTTGGCAGGGGCTCAAGAGACCCAGTACTTC; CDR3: CASSLGLAGAQETQYF
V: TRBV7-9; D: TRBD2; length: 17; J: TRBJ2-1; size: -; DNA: TGTGCCAGCAGCTTAGGTAGCGGGAGAGTGGGGGACAATGAGCAGTTCTTC; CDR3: CASSLGSGRVGDNEQFF
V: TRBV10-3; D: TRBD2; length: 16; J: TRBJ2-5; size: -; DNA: TGTGCCATCAGTGAGTCGCTCGGACTAGCCCAAGAGACCCAGTACTTC; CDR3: CAISESLGLAQETQYF
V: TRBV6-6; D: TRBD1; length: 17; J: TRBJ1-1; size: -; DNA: TGTGCCAGCAGTCCCTTCAGGGGACAGACCATGAACACTGAAGCTTTCTTT; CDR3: CASSPFRGQTMNTEAFF
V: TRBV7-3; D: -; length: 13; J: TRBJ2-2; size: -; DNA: TGTGCCAGCAGCTTAGAGCGAACCGGGGAGCTGTTTTTT; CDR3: CASSLERTGELFF
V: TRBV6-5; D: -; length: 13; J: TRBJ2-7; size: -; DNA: TGTGCCAGCAATTCTAGAGACTCCTACGAGCAGTACTTC; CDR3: CASNSRDSYEQYF
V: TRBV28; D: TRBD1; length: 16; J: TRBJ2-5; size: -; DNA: TGTGCCAGCAGTTCCATTGACAGGGTAGGGGAAGAGACCCAGTACTTC; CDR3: CASSSIDRVGEETQYF
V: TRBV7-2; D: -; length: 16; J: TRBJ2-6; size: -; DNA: TGTGCCAGCAGCTTCCAATCGGGAGCTGGGGCCAACGTCCTGACTTTC; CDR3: CASSFQSGAGANVLTF
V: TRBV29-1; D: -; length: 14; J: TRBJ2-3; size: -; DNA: TGCAGCGTTGACGGCGGGATGGGGACAGATACGCAGTATTTT; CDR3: CSVDGGMGTDTQYF
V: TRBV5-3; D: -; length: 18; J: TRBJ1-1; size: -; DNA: TGTGCCAGAAGCTTTACTCGGCCCCTAACAGACCAGAACACTGAAGCTTTCTTT; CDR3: CARSFTRPLTDQNTEAFF
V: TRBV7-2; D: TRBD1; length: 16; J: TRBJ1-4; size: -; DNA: TGTGCCAGCAGCTTAGTCTATGGGACAGGGGGTGAAAAACTGTTTTTT; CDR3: CASSLVYGTGGEKLFF
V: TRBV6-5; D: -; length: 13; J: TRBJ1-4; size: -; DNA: TGTGCCAGCAGACGAGGGAGAGCTGAAAAACTGTTTTTT; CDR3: CASRRGRAEKLFF
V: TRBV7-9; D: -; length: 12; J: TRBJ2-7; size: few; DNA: TGTGCCAGCAGTTCCCAGGGTAACGAGCAGTACTTC; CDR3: CASSSQGNEQYF
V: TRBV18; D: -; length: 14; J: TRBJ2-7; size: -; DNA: TGTGCCAGCTCACCAAGGGGGAGTGGCTACGAGCAGTACTTC; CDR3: CASSPRGSGYEQYF
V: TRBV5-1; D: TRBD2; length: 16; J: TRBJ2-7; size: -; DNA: TGCGCCAGCAGCTTTAACGGACTAGCGGGGTCCTACGAGCAGTACTTC; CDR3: CASSFNGLAGSYEQYF